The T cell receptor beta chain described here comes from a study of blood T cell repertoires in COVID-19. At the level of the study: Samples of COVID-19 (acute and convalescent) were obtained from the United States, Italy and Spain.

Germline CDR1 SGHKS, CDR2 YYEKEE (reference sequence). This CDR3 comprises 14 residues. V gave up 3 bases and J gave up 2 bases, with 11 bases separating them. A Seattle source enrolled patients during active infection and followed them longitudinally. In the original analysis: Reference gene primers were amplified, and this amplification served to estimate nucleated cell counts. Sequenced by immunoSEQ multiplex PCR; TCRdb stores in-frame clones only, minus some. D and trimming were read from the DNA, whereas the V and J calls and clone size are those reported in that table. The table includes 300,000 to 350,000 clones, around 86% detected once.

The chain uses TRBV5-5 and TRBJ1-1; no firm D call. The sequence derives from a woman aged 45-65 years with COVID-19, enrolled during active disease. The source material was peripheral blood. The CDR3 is CASSSRHFNTEAFF. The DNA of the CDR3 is TGTGCCAGCAGCTCCCGACACTTTAACACTGAAGCTTTCTTT.